The 2 T cell receptor beta chains presented below share a single source sample, sequenced in a study of cytomegalovirus exposure and HLA in healthy donors. Primers: 60 Vbeta forward and 13 Jbeta reverse. Method: immunoSEQ multiplex PCR; TCRdb's copy keeps in-frame clones and lacks some. The sample records about 160,000 clones, approximately 80% being singletons. Input material: PBMCs. These receptors all come from a male donor in good health and CMV-seropositive.

The chain has TRBV5-6 and TRBJ1-5; D is possibly TRBD1 (6 bases). From germline, CDR1 is SGHDT and CDR2 YYEEEE. The V end was cut by 7 bases, the J end by 3 bases, with 17 bases between. The CDR3 sequence is 15 residues long. The CDR3 DNA reads TGTGCCAGCTCGAACCTGGACAGAGACAATCAGCCCCAGCATTTT. Translation: CASSNLDRDNQPQHF.

The chain links TRBV19 to TRBJ1-1, with D possibly TRBD1 on 6 matching bases. The germline V gene has CDR1 LNHDA and CDR2 SQIVND (reference sequence). The CDR3 totals 14 residues. V gave up 7 bases and J gave up 4 bases, with 16 bases separating them. The CDR3 DNA reads TGTGCCAGTATGTGGGGGCGCGGGTTCACTGAAGCTTTCTTT. It translates to CASMWGRGFTEAFF.